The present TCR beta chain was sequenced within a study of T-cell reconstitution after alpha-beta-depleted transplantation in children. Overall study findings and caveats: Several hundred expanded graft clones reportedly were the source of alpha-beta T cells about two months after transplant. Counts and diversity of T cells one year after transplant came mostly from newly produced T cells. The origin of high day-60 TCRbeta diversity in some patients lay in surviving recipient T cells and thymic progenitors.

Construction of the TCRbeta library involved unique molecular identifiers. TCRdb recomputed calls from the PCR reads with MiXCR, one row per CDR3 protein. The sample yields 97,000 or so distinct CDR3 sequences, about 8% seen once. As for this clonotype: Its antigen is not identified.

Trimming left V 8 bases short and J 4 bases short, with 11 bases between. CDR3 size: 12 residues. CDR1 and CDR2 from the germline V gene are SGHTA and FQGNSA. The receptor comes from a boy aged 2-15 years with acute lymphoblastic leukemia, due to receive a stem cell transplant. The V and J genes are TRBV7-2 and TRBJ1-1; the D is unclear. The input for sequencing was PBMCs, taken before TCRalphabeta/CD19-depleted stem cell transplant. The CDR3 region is CASRAAGTEAFF. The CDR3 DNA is TGTGCCAGCCGGGCTGCGGGCACTGAAGCTTTCTTT.